This T cell receptor (beta chain) stems from a study of vaccination effects on CD4 cells after COVID-19. Investigators separated out CD4+ T cells once approximately 11 days of culture had passed. Nucleocapsid antibodies were negative in the vaccine recipients, who had never had SARS-CoV-2 infection. The data were produced by immunoSEQ multiplex PCR, yet TCRdb's version contains in-frame clones alone and is incomplete. This table has approximately 31,000 clones, less than 85% appearing once. The CDR3 spans 14 residues. Germline loops: CDR1 MNHEY, CDR2 SMNVEV (reference sequence). The V end lost 5 bases, the J end lost 4 bases, and 14 bases lay between the germline ends. About this clone: Antigen: not known.

This receptor was obtained from a human donor who received a COVID-19 vaccine. Here the sequenced sample was CD4+ T cells from PBMCs cultured without peptide, taken before COVID-19 vaccination. This chain links TRBV27 with TRBJ1-2, with D possibly matching TRBD1 (5 bases). As DNA, the CDR3 is TGTGCCAGCAGTCAACCGGGACTGAGCTATGGCTACACCTTC. It yields the protein CASSQPGLSYGYTF.